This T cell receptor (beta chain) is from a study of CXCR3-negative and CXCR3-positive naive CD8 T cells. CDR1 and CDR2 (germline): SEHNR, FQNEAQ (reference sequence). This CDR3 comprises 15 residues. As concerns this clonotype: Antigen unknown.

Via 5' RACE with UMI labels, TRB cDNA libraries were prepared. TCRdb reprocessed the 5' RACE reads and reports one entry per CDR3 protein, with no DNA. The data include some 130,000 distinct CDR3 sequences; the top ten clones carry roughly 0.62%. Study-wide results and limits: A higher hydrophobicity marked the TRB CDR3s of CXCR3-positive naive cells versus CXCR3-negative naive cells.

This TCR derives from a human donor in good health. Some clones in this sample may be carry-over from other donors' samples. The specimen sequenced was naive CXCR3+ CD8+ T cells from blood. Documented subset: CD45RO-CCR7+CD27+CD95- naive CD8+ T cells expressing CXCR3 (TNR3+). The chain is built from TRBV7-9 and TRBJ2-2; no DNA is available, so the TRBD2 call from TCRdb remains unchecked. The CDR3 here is CASSPTGPLPGELFF.